A selection of T cell receptor beta chains follows, all from one sample in a study of CD4+ T cells in melanoma. Method: immunoSEQ multiplex PCR; TCRdb's copy keeps in-frame clones and lacks some. The data show approximately 14,000 clones, around 70% seen once. The sequencing sample was made of cells from a culture (not recorded whether cultured in vitro). Every receptor here comes from a human donor with melanoma. Both conserved end residues are part of each CDR3. The D gene is left open where the match is weak. The size of a clone is reported for some rows only, either as once, few or many, or as a class for expanded clones.

d_gene | j_gene | abundance | v_gene | CDR3nt | CDR3aa
. | TRBJ1-5 | few | TRBV18 | TGTGCCAGCTCCGCAGTGGATAGCAATCAGCCCCAGCATTTT | CASSAVDSNQPQHF
. | TRBJ1-4 | . | TRBV4-1 | TGCGCCAGCAGCCAATATATTCCCGGAAAACTGTTTTTT | CASSQYIPGKLFF
TRBD2 | TRBJ2-5 | . | TRBV7-2 | TGTGCCAGCAGCTCCCAGCCCCCCCGACTAGCGAAACAAGAGACCCAGTACTTC | CASSSQPPRLAKQETQYF
TRBD1 | TRBJ1-2 | . | TRBV30 | TGTGCCTGGGTGCCGTCCGGGACAGGGGTCGTTGGCTACACCTTC | CAWVPSGTGVVGYTF
TRBD2 | TRBJ2-1 | few | TRBV5-4 | TGTGCCAGCAGCTTGGTCCGGGGGGGCCTTGAGCAGTTCTTC | CASSLVRGGLEQFF
. | TRBJ2-7 | . | TRBV6-5 | TGTGCCAGCAGAAGGGTAGGGGAATCCTACGAGCAGTACTTC | CASRRVGESYEQYF
TRBD1 | TRBJ2-3 | . | TRBV19 | TGTGCCAGTAGTATAAGGGGGACAGAAACCACAGATACGCAGTATTTT | CASSIRGTETTDTQYF
. | TRBJ2-3 | . | TRBV19 | TGTGCCAGTGGCGAATACCCTAGGCTCGCAGATACGCAGTATTTT | CASGEYPRLADTQYF
. | TRBJ1-2 | . | TRBV30 | TGTGCCTGGAACCACAGATATGGCTACACCTTC | CAWNHRYGYTF
. | TRBJ1-2 | few | TRBV19 | TGTGCCAGTAGTATAAATCGACAGGCTGGCTACACCTTC | CASSINRQAGYTF
. | TRBJ1-1 | . | TRBV18 | TGTGCCAGCTCACCGACAGCGATCGCTGAAGCTTTCTTT | CASSPTAIAEAFF